A selection of T cell receptor beta chains follows, all from one sample in a study of T cell responses to AZD1222 COVID-19 vaccine. TCRdb's table, derived via immunoSEQ multiplex PCR, lists solely in-frame clones and lacks some. The sample comprises some 200,000 clones, 75% to 90% of which are singletons, and around 5.8% rests with the top ten. The sample in question was peripheral blood, obtained on day 0 of AZD1222 vaccination. These receptors came from an adult in good health. Both conserved end residues are part of each CDR3.

v_gene: TRBV6-2/TRBV6-3; CDR3aa: CASSPETGGGTTQYF
v_gene: TRBV6-5; CDR3aa: CASSYGGHYGYTF
v_gene: TRBV5-1; CDR3aa: CASSLADGYGYTF
v_gene: TRBV19; CDR3aa: CASSSGTSGRVYEQYF
v_gene: TRBV7-8; CDR3aa: CASSAPQASGSGRNNEQFF
v_gene: TRBV27; CDR3aa: CASSEGRGHGTQYF
v_gene: TRBV19; CDR3aa: CASSMGTTLSTDTQYF
v_gene: TRBV5-1; CDR3aa: CASSLVRGSSYEQYF
v_gene: TRBV2; CDR3aa: CASSELGGGAYEQYF
v_gene: TRBV7-8; CDR3aa: CASSQTGPNEKLFF
v_gene: TRBV3-1/TRBV3-2; CDR3aa: CASSQEGLGFYNEQFF
v_gene: TRBV5-4; CDR3aa: CASRSGLAGSSYEQYF
v_gene: TRBV5-4; CDR3aa: CASSKGSVNTEAFF
v_gene: TRBV7-8; CDR3aa: CASSLRGLRLASSYNEQFF
v_gene: TRBV7-9; CDR3aa: CASTLGAGVDNEQFF
v_gene: TRBV28; CDR3aa: CASSSEGQGARGYTF
v_gene: TRBV6-2/TRBV6-3; CDR3aa: CASSPRPRGSFYNEQFF
v_gene: TRBV5-8; CDR3aa: CASSLAENNSPLHF
v_gene: TRBV3-1/TRBV3-2; CDR3aa: CASSLPGETQYF
v_gene: TRBV30; CDR3aa: CAWSVQGGQPQHF
v_gene: TRBV19; CDR3aa: CASSIEFGLAGGTDTQYF
v_gene: TRBV21-1; CDR3aa: CASNFRDRPKETQYF
v_gene: TRBV5-8; CDR3aa: CASSSQGWNTGELFF
v_gene: TRBV6-5; CDR3aa: CASSNVDNSPLHF
v_gene: TRBV5-1; CDR3aa: CASSLASSSYNSPLHF
v_gene: TRBV4-3; CDR3aa: CASSQDRASGSHEQYF
v_gene: TRBV3-1/TRBV3-2; CDR3aa: CASSPIVERGTGELFF
v_gene: TRBV5-1; CDR3aa: CASTRQFQETQYF
v_gene: TRBV28; CDR3aa: CASRDRLAGDEQYF
v_gene: TRBV28; CDR3aa: CASSSGDLQETQYF
v_gene: TRBV19; CDR3aa: CASMGGQGASKTQYF
v_gene: TRBV5-1; CDR3aa: CASRGTGGYTF
v_gene: TRBV3-1/TRBV3-2; CDR3aa: CASSQLAGGPDTGELFF
v_gene: TRBV5-4; CDR3aa: CASSPGTSGTYEQYF
v_gene: TRBV6-5; CDR3aa: CASTHRGGNTEAFF
v_gene: TRBV4-2; CDR3aa: CASSQEGGGNQPQHF
v_gene: TRBV24-1; CDR3aa: CATREGSGVTQYF
v_gene: TRBV5-4; CDR3aa: CASSFRSLNEKLFF
v_gene: TRBV2; CDR3aa: CASSEALGQGSNYGYTF
v_gene: TRBV5-1; CDR3aa: CASSPTDPSNQPQHF
v_gene: TRBV28; CDR3aa: CASSSTGTNSYEQYF